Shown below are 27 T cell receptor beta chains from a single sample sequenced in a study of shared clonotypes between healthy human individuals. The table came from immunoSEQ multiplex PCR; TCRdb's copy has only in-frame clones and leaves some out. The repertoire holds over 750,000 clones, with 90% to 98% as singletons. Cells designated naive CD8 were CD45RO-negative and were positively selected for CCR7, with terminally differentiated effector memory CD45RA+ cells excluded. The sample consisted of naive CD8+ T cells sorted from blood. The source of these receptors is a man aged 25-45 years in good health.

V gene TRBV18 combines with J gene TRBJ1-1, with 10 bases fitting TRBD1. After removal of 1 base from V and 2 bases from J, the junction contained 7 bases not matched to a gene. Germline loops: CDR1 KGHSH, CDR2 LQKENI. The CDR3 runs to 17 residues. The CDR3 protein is CASSPLGTGVVNTEAFF. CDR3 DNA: TGTGCCAGCTCACCACTCGGGACAGGGGTGGTAAACACTGAAGCTTTCTTT.

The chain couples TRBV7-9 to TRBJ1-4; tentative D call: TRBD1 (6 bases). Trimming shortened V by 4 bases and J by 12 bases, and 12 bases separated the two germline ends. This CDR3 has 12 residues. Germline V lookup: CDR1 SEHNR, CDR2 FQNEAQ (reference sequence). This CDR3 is CASSSDRWELFF. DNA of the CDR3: TGTGCCAGCAGCTCCGACAGGTGGGAACTGTTTTTT.

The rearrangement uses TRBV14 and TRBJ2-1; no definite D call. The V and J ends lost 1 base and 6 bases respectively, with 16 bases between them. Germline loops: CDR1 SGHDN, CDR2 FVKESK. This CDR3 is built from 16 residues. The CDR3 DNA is TGTGCCAGCAGCCAAGTAGGTACCGCCTTACGCAATGAGCAGTTCTTC. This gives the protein CASSQVGTALRNEQFF. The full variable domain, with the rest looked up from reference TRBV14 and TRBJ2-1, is EAGVTQFPSHSVIEKGQTVTLRCDPISGHDNLYWYRRVMGKEIKFLLHFVKESKQDESGMPNNRFLAERTGGTYSTLKVQPAELEDSGVYFCASSQVGTALRNEQFFGPGTRLTVL.

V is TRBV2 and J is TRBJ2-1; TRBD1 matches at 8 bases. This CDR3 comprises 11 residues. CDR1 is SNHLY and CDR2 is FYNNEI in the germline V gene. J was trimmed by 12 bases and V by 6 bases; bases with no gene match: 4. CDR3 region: CASRDRGTQFF. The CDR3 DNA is TGTGCCAGCAGAGACAGGGGCACGCAGTTCTTC.

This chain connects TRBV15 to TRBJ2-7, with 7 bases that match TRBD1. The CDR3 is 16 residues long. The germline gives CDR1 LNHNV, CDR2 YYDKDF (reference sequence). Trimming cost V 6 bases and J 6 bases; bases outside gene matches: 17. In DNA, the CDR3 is TGTGCCACCAGAGCCTCACGAGAACAGGGGTTAGGCGAGCAGTACTTC. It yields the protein CATRASREQGLGEQYF.

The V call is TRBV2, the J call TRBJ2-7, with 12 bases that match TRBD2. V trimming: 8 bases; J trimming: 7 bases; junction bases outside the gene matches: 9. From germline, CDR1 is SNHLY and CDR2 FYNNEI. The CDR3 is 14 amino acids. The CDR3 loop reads CASGSSGRAGEQYF. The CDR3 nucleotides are TGTGCCAGCGGGTCTAGCGGGAGGGCGGGGGAGCAGTACTTC.

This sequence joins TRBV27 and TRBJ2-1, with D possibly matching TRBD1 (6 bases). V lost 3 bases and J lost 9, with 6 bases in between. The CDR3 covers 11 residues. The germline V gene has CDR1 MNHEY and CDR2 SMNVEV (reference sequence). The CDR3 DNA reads TGTGCCAGCAGTTTCAGGGGTGAGCAGTTCTTC. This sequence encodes CASSFRGEQFF.

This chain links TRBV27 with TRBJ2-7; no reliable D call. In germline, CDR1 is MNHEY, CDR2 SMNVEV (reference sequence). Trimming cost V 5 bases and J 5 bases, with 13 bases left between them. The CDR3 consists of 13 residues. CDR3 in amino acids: CASSPALGHEQYF. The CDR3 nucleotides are TGTGCCAGCAGTCCCGCTCTTGGGCACGAGCAGTACTTC.

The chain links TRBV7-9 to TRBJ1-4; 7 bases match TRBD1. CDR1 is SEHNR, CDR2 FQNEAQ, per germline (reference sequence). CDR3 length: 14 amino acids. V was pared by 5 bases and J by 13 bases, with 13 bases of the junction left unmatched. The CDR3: CASSQRGQPESLFF. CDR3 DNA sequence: TGTGCCAGCAGCCAAAGGGGACAGCCCGAGTCACTGTTTTTT.

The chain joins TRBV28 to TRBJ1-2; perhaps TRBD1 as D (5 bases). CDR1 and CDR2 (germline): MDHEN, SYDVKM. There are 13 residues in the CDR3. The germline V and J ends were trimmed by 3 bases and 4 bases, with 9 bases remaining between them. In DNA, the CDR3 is TGTGCCAGCAGTTTTAGGGGTTCCTATGGCTACACCTTC. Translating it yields CASSFRGSYGYTF.

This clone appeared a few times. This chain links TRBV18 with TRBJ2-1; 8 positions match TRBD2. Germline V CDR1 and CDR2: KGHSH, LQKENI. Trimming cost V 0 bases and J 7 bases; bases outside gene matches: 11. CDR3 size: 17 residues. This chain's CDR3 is CASSPPSGTRGLNEQFF. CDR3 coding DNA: TGTGCCAGCTCACCACCTTCCGGGACTAGGGGGTTGAATGAGCAGTTCTTC.

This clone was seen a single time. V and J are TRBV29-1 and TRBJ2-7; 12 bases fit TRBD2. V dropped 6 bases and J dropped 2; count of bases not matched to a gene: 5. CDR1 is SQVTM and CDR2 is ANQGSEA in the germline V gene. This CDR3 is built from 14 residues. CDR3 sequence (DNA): TGCAGCGTCGCCCGGACTAGCGGGACCTACGAGCAGTACTTC. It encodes CSVARTSGTYEQYF.

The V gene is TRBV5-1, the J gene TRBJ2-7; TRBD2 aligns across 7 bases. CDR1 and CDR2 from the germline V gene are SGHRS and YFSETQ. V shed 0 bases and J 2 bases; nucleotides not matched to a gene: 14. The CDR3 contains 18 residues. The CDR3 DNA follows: TGCGCCAGCAGCTTGGAGGGGCGGGGGACTCTTACCGCCTACGAGCAGTACTTC. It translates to CASSLEGRGTLTAYEQYF.

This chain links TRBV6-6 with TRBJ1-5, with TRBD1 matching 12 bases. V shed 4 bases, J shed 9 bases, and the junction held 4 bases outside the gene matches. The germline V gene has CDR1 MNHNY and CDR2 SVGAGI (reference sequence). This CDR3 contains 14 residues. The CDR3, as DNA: TGTGCCAGCAGTTCGGGACAGGGGGCCCTGCCCCAGCATTTT. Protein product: CASSSGQGALPQHF.

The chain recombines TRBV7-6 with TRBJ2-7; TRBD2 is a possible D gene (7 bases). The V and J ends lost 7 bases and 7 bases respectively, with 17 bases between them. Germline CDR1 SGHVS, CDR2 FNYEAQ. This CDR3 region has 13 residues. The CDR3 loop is CASTSEAGQEQYF. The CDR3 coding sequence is TGTGCCAGCACCTCAGAAGCGGGACAAGAGCAGTACTTC.

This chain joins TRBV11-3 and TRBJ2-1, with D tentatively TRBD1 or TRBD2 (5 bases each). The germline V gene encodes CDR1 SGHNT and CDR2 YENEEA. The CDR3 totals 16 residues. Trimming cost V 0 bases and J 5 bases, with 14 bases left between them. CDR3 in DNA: TGTGCCAGCAGCTTAGATCGGGGCGGCCAAGACAATGAGCAGTTCTTC. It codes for CASSLDRGGQDNEQFF.

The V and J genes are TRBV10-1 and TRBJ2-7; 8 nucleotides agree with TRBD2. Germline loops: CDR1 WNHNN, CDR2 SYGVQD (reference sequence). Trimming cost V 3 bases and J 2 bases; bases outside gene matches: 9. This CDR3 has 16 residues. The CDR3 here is CASSESASGPTYEQYF. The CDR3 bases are TGCGCCAGCAGTGAATCGGCTAGCGGGCCCACCTACGAGCAGTACTTC.

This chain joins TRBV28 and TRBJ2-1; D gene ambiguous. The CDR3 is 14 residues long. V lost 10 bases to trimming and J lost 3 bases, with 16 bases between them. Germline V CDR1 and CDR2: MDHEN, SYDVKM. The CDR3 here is CATSMTQSYNEQFF. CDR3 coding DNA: TGTGCCACCTCTATGACCCAGAGCTACAATGAGCAGTTCTTC.

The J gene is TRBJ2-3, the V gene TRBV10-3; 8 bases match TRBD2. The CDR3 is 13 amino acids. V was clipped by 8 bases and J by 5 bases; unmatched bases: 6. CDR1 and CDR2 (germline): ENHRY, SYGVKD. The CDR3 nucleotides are TGTGCCATCTACCGGGGGGGCTTAGATACGCAGTATTTT. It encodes CAIYRGGLDTQYF.

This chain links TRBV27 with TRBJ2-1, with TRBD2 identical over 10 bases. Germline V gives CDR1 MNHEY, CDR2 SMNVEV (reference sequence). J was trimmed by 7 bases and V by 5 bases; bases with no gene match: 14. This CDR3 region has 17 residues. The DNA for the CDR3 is TGTGCCAGCAGTACTAGTGGGCTAGCGGGAGCTGGTAATGAGCAGTTCTTC. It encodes CASSTSGLAGAGNEQFF.

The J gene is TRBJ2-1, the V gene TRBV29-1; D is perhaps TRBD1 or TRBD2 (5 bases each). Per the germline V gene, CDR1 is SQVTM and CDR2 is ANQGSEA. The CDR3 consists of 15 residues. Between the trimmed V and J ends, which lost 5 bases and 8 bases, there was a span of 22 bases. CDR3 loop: CSVTNQGSGRDEQFF. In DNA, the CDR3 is TGCAGCGTTACCAATCAGGGATCGGGGAGAGATGAGCAGTTCTTC.

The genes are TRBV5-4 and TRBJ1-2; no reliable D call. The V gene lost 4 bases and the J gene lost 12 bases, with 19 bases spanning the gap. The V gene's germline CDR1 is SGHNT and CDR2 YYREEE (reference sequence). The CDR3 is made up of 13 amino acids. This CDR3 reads CASSPEDRNVDTF. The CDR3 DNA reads TGTGCCAGCAGCCCGGAGGATCGTAACGTGGACACCTTC. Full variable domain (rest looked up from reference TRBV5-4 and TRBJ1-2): ETGVTQSPTHLIKTRGQQVTLRCSSQSGHNTVSWYQQALGQGPQFIFQYYREEENGRGNFPPRFSGLQFPNYSSELNVNALELDDSALYLCASSPEDRNVDTFGSGTRLTVV.

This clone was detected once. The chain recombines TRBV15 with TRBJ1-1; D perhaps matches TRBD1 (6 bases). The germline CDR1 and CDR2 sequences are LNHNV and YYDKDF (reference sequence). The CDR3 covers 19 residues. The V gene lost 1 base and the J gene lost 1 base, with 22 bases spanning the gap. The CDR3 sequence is CATSRVRGNLIGENTEAFF. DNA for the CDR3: TGTGCCACCAGCAGAGTTAGGGGGAACCTCATAGGGGAGAACACTGAAGCTTTCTTT.

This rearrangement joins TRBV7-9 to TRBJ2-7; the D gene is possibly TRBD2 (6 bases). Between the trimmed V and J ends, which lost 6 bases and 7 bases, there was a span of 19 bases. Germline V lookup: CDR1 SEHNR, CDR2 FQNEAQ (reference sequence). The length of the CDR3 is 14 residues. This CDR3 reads CASSPPLGGNEQYF. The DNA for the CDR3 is TGTGCCAGCAGTCCCCCACTTGGGGGGAATGAGCAGTACTTC.

The DNA for the CDR3 is TGTGCCAGCAGGTCACATGCTACTGAAGCTTTCTTT. Its translation is CASRSHATEAFF. This chain uses TRBV2 with TRBJ1-1; D unresolved. Germline V CDR1 and CDR2: SNHLY, FYNNEI. Trimming stripped 6 bases from V and 5 bases from J, with 10 bases between. This CDR3 has 12 amino acids.

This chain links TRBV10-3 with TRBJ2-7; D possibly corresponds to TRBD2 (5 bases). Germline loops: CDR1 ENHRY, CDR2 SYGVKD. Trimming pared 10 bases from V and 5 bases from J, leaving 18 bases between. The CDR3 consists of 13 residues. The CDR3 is CATAGPTWDEQYF. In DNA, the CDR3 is TGTGCCACCGCGGGCCCTACTTGGGACGAGCAGTACTTC.

The CDR3 bases are TGTGCCAGTAGTATAGGAGTCTACAATGAGCAGTTCTTC. It translates to CASSIGVYNEQFF. V usage is TRBV19 and J usage is TRBJ2-1, with D unclear. CDR3 length: 13 amino acids. The V end lost 1 base, the J end lost 3 bases, and 4 bases lay between the germline ends. The germline V gene encodes CDR1 LNHDA and CDR2 SQIVND (reference sequence).